This TCR beta chain was sequenced in a study of blood T cell repertoires in COVID-19 (dated by TCRdb to 2018 to 2020). About the full investigation: Collaborator samples came from the United States, Italy and Spain and covered acute and convalescent phases of COVID-19. The samples were drawn from two sources: the first 160 participants of the ongoing ImmuneRACE study, and over 1,000 subjects contributed by 6 global collaborators. Where available, HLA class I and class II types were taken from metadata supplied by the sample provider and were not determined by assay-based typing. The material from the prospective study consisted of cDNA or gDNA derived from T cells, B-cell-depleted T cells, or PBMCs. The repertoires were released in a freely available public database meant as a resource for research on the immune response to SARS-CoV-2. Deeply sampled blood TCRbeta repertoires from subjects exposed to, actively infected with, or recovered from COVID-19 were included in the dataset. A de-identified subject ID, COVID-19 status, age in years and sex were almost always included in the sample metadata.

The paper as a whole reports these results and caveats: How much clinical and demographic metadata was included differed by source and by participant, and the metadata was provided uncurated.

This clone was observed a single time. Its recognized antigen is unknown. Base qualities are missing; no much larger clone stands one base away. The immunoSEQ Assay, a bias-controlled multiplex PCR, was used to amplify TCRbeta CDR3 regions from genomic DNA. The authors' analysis ran thus. The number of nucleated cells in each sample was estimated from the amplification of reference gene primers within the assay. To quantify the absolute abundance of each unique TCRbeta CDR3 rearrangement, sequence reads were collapsed and filtered. For each sample, productive Simpson clonality was calculated as the square root of Simpson's diversity index across productive rearrangements. Drawn from immuneACCESS, this table holds only the in-frame rearrangements with V and J called that TCRdb kept. Clones are partly lost; checked studies trace under half to an unresolved V gene and leave the rest unexplained. V and J calls and clone size follow that table, whereas D and trimming were derived from the DNA. Recorded for this sample are 330,000 or so clones; about 92% of them occurred a single time. The ten largest clones capture around 20% of the sample.

Enrolling through a virtual design, the prospective study's participants ranged in age from roughly 18 to 90 years and lived across roughly 23 United States geographic areas. Cohort assignment in the prospective study relied on participant-reported clinical history from a screening survey and a study questionnaire. Recovered participants in ImmuneRACE Cohort 3 were defined by two consecutive negative NP/OP PCR tests, clearance by a healthcare professional, or resolution of symptoms. In the prospective study, whole blood, serum and a nasopharyngeal or oropharyngeal swab were collected from each participant by mobile phlebotomists. Over an approximately two-month period, participants in the prospective study had the option of providing additional blood draws and questionnaires. Before DNA extraction, blood samples from the prospective study were shipped at room temperature or frozen. The CDR3 holds 12 amino acids from the cysteine to the phenylalanine. Only CDR3 DNA is held: 36 bases, read in frame from base 1. V loses 1 base of germline sequence and J loses 6 bases, and the interval between the two ends is 4 bases.

The sequence came from a woman in her 30s who had recovered from COVID-19. What was sequenced was PBMCs or T cells enriched from blood (not recorded which). The chain is made from TRBV12-3 or TRBV12-4 and TRBJ1-5; no D gene can be assigned with confidence. The CDR3 sequence is CASSLESQPQHF. The sequenced DNA is TGTGCCAGCAGTTTAGAGAGTCAGCCCCAGCATTTT.